This entry describes one T cell receptor (beta chain). What it binds is unknown. The sample belongs to a study of cytomegalovirus exposure and HLA in healthy donors. Per germline, CDR1 MNHEY and CDR2 SVGAGI. CDR3 size: 15 residues. V lost 0 bases, J lost 4 bases, and 12 bases lay in between. Findings and caveats of the study: A later analysis reported that several of the most significant clusters appeared to be linked to common viral pathogens, among them Epstein-Barr virus. TCR beta V- and J-gene trimming, according to a later analysis, was linked to a missense DCLRE1C variant. Looking again later, the authors saw that most CMV-associated TCR beta chains seemed HLA-restricted.

A multiplex PCR was run with 60 Vbeta primers and 13 Jbeta primers. Clones were sequenced by immunoSEQ multiplex PCR, and TCRdb holds only the in-frame ones, with some missing. This table holds 65,000 to 85,000 clones. This sequence originates from a woman aged 25-40 years in good health and CMV-seronegative. The sequenced material came from PBMCs. The J gene is TRBJ1-2, the V gene TRBV6-5; possibly TRBD1 for D (5 bases). Here the CDR3 DNA reads TGTGCCAGCAGTTACTCGGCCCAGGGAGGCTATGGCTACACCTTC. It yields the protein CASSYSAQGGYGYTF.